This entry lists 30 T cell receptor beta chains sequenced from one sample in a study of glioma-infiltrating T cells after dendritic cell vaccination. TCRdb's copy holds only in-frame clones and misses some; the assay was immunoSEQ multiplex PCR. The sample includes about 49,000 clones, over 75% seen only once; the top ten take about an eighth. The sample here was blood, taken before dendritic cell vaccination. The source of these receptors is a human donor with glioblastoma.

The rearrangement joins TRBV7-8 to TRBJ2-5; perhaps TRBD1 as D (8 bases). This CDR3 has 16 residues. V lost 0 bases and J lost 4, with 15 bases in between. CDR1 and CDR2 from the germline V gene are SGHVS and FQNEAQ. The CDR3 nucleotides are TGTGCCAGCAGCTTAGCGTCCAACAGGGGGGGAGAGACCCAGTACTTC. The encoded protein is CASSLASNRGGETQYF. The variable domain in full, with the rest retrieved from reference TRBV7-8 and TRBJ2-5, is GAGVSQSPRYKVAKRGQDVALRCDPISGHVSLFWYQQALGQGPEFLTYFQNEAQLDKSGLPSDRFFAERPEGSVSTLKIQRTQQEDSAVYLCASSLASNRGGETQYFGPGTRLLVL.

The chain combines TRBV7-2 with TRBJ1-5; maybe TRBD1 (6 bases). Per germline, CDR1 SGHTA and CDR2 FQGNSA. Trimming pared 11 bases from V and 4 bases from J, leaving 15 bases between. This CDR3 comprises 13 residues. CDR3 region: CALATGHNQPQHF. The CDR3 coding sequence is TGTGCCTTAGCGACAGGACATAATCAGCCCCAGCATTTT.

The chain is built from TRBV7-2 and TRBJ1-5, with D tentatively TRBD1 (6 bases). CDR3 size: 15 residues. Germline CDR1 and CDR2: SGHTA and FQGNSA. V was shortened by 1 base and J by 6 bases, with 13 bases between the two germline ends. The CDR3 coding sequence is TGTGCCAGCAGCTTAGGTCCAGGGGTAAGTCAGCCCCAGCATTTT. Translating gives CASSLGPGVSQPQHF.

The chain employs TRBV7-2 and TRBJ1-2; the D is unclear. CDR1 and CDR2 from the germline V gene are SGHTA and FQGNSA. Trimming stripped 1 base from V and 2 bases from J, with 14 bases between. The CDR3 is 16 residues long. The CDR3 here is CASSLGDRVPNYGYTF. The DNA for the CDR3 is TGTGCCAGCAGCTTAGGAGACCGGGTCCCAAACTATGGCTACACCTTC.

The CDR3 is CASSPTGVATEAFF. Written as DNA, the CDR3 is TGTGCCAGCTCACCTACAGGGGTTGCTACTGAAGCTTTCTTT. This chain joins TRBV18 and TRBJ1-1, with 7 bases aligning to TRBD1. This CDR3 has 14 residues. Germline CDR1 is KGHSH and CDR2 is LQKENI. V dropped 3 bases and J dropped 5; count of bases not matched to a gene: 6.

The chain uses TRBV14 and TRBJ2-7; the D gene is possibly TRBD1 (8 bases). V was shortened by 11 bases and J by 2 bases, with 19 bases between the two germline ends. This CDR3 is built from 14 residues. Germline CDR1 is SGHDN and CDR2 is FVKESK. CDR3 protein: CAGTTGGGPYEQYF. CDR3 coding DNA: TGTGCCGGTACCACAGGGGGGGGGCCCTACGAGCAGTACTTC.

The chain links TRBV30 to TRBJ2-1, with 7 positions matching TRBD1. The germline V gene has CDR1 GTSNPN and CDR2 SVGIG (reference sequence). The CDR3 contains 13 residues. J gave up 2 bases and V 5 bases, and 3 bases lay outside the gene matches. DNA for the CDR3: TGTGCCTGGGACAGGGCCGCCTACAATGAGCAGTTCTTC. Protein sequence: CAWDRAAYNEQFF.

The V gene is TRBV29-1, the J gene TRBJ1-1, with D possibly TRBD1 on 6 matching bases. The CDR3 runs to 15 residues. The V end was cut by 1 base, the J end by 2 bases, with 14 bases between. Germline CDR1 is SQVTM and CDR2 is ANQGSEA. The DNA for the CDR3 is TGCAGCGTTGAAGGCCTACAGGGCCCCAACACTGAAGCTTTCTTT. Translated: CSVEGLQGPNTEAFF.

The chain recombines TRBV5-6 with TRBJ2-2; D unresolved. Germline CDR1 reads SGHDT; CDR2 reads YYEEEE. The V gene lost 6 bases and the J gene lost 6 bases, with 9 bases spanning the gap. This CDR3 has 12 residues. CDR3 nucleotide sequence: TGTGCCAGCACGCTCATAGCCGGGGAGCTGTTTTTT. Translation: CASTLIAGELFF. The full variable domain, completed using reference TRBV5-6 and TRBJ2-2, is DAGVTQSPTHLIKTRGQQVTLRCSPKSGHDTVSWYQQALGQGPQFIFQYYEEEERQRGNFPDRFSGHQFPNYSSELNVNALLLGDSALYLCASTLIAGELFFGEGSRLTVL.

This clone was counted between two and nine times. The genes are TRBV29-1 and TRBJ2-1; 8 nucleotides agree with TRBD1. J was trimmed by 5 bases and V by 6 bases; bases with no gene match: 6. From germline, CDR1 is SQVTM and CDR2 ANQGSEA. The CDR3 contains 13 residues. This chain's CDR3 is CSVNRGANNEQFF. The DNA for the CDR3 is TGCAGCGTGAACAGGGGGGCGAACAATGAGCAGTTCTTC.

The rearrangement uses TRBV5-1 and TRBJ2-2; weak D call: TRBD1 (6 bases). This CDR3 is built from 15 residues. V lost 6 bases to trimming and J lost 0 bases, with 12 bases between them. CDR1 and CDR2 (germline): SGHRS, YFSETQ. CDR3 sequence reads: CASTYRAANTGELFF. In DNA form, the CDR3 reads TGCGCCAGCACCTACAGGGCCGCGAACACCGGGGAGCTGTTTTTT.

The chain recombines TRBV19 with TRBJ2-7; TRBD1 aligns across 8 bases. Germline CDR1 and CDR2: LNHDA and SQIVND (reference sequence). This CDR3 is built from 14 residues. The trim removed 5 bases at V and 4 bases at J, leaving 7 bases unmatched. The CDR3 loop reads CASSEDREKYEQYF. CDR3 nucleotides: TGTGCCAGTAGTGAGGACAGGGAGAAGTACGAGCAGTACTTC.

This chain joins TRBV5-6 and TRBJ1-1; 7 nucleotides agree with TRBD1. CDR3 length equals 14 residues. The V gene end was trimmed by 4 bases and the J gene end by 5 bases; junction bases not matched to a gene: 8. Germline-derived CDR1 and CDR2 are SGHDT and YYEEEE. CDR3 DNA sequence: TGTGCCAGCAGCCTGAGGGGGCCGGGGACTGAAGCTTTCTTT. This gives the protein CASSLRGPGTEAFF.

The CDR3 nucleotides are TGTGCCAGCAGTTCTAGCGGGAGCACAGATACGCAGTATTTT. Translation: CASSSSGSTDTQYF. The V gene is TRBV7-2, the J gene TRBJ2-3; 8 bases align to TRBD2. After removal of 6 bases from V and 0 bases from J, the junction contained 2 bases not matched to a gene. CDR1 is SGHTA and CDR2 is FQGNSA in the germline V gene. This CDR3 has 14 amino acids.

DNA of the CDR3: TGTGCCAGCAGCTTAGTCGGGGGGCGTGGTGAGCAGTTCTTC. This gives the protein CASSLVGGRGEQFF. The chain carries TRBV7-9 and TRBJ2-1, with D perhaps TRBD2 (7 bases). In germline, CDR1 is SEHNR, CDR2 FQNEAQ (reference sequence). V lost 1 base to trimming and J lost 9 bases, with 13 bases between them. This CDR3 is 14 amino acids long.

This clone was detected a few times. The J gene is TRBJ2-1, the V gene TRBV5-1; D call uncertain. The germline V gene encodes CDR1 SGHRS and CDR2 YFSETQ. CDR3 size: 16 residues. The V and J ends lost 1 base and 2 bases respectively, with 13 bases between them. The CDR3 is CASSLLPGKAYNEQFF. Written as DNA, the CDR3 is TGCGCCAGCAGCTTGCTTCCGGGTAAGGCCTACAATGAGCAGTTCTTC.

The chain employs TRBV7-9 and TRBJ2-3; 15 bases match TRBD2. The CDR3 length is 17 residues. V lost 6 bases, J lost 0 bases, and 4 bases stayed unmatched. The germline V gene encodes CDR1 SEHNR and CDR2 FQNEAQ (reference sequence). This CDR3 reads CASRRTSGGVSTDTQYF. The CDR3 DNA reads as TGTGCCAGCAGGCGGACTAGCGGGGGGGTAAGCACAGATACGCAGTATTTT.

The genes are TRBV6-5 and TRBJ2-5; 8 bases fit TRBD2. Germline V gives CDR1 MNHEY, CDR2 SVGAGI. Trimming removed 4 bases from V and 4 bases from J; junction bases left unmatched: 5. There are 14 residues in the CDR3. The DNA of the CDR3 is TGTGCCAGCAGTTCAACTAGCGGAGGAGAGACCCAGTACTTC. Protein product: CASSSTSGGETQYF.

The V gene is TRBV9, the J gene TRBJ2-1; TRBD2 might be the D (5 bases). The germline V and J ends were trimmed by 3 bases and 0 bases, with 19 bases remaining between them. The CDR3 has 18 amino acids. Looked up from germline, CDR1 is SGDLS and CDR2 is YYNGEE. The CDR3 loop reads CASSEREKRSSSYNEQFF. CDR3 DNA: TGTGCCAGCAGCGAGAGGGAAAAAAGGAGCAGCTCCTACAATGAGCAGTTCTTC.

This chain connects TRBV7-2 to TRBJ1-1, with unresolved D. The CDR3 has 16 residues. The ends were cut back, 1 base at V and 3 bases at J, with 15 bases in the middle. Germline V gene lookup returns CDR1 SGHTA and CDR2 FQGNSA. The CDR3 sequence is CASSLGGHSKDTEAFF. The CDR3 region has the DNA TGTGCCAGCAGCTTAGGCGGGCACTCCAAAGACACTGAAGCTTTCTTT.

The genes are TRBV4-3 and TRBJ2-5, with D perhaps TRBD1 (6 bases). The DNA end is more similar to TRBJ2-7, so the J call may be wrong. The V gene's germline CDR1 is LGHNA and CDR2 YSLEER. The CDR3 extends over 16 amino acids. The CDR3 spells CASSQVWGPAEYEQYF. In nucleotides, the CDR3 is TGCGCCAGCAGCCAAGTATGGGGGCCAGCGGAGTACGAGCAGTACTTC.

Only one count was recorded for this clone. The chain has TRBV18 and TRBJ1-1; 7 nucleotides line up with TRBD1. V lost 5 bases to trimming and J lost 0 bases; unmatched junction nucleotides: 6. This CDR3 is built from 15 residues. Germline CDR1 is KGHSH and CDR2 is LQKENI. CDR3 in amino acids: CASSATGTLNTEAFF. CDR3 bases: TGTGCCAGCTCAGCGACAGGGACCCTGAACACTGAAGCTTTCTTT.

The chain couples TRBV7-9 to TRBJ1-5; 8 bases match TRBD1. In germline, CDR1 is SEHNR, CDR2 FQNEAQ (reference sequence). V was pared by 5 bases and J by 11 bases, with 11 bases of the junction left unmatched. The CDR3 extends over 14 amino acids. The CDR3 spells CASSPGQGAVAQHF. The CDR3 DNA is TGTGCCAGCAGCCCGGGGCAGGGGGCAGTTGCCCAGCATTTT.

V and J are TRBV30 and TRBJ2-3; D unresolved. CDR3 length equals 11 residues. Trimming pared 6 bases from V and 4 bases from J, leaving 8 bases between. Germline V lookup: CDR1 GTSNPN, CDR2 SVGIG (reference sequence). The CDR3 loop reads CACPQADTQYF. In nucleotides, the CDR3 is TGTGCCTGCCCCCAGGCAGATACGCAGTATTTT.

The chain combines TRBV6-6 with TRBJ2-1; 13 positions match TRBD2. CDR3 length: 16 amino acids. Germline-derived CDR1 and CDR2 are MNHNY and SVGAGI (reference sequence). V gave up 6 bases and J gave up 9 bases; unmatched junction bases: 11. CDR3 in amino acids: CASSLWTSGSRIEQFF. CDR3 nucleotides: TGTGCCAGCAGCCTCTGGACTAGCGGGAGCCGTATTGAGCAGTTCTTC.

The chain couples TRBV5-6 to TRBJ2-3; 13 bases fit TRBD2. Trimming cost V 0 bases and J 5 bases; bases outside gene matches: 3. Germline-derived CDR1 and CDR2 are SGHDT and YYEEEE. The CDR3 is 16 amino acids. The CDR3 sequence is CASSLGTSGSGDTQYF. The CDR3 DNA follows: TGTGCCAGCAGCTTGGGGACTAGCGGGAGTGGAGATACGCAGTATTTT.

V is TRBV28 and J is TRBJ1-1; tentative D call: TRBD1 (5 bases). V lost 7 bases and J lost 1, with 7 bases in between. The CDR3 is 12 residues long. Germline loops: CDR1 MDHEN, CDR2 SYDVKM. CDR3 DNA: TGTGCCAGCATAACAGGGAACACTGAAGCTTTCTTT. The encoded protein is CASITGNTEAFF. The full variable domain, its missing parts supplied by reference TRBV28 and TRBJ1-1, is DVKVTQSSRYLVKRTGEKVFLECVQDMDHENMFWYRQDPGLGLRLIYFSYDVKMKEKGDIPEGYSVSREKKERFSLILESASTNQTSMYLCASITGNTEAFFGQGTRLTVV.

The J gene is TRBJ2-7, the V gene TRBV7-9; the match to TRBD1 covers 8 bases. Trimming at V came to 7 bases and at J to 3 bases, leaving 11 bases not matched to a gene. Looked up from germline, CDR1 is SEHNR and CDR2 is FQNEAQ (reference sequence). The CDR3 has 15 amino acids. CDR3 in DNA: TGTGCCAGCACCCCCGGGGACAGGAGGGTCTACGAGCAGTACTTC. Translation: CASTPGDRRVYEQYF.

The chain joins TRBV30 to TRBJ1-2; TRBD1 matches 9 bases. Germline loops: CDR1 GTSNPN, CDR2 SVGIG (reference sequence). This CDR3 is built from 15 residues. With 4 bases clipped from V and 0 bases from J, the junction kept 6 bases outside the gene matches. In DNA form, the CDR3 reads TGTGCCTGGACGACAGGGGGGGCATCTAACTATGGCTACACCTTC. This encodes CAWTTGGASNYGYTF.

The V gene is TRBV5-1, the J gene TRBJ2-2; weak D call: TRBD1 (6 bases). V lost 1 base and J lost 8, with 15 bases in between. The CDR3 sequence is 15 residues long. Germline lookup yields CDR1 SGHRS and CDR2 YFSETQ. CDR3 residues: CASSLRAGDKGELFF. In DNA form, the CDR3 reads TGCGCCAGCAGCTTGAGGGCAGGGGATAAAGGGGAGCTGTTTTTT.